This T cell receptor (beta chain) appears in the sequencing data of a study of Graves' ophthalmopathy and Graves' hyperthyroidism (dated by TCRdb to the late 2010s). Context from the whole study: Peripheral blood was collected before any treatment was given, at the time of initial diagnosis. In total, approximately 130 blood samples were TCR-sequenced: 40 to 45 ophthalmopathy, some 72 hyperthyroidism and approximately 17 hyperthyroidism-to-ophthalmopathy patients. In about 6 hyperthyroidism patients, T-cell repertoires of thyroid tissue and blood were compared. To tell Graves' ophthalmopathy apart from Graves' hyperthyroidism, and to predict which patients would progress to ophthalmopathy, the study relied on TCR beta repertoire signatures. An independent validation cohort comprised some 19 hyperthyroidism patients and 15 to 17 patients who later progressed from hyperthyroidism to ophthalmopathy. After sampling, hyperthyroidism patients received methimazole starting at 30 mg daily, and ophthalmopathy patients received high-dose intravenous methylprednisolone. To explore V-J signatures distinguishing ophthalmopathy from hyperthyroidism, a discovery set of around 97 patients (roughly 45 ophthalmopathy, roughly 55 stable hyperthyroidism) was enrolled. The full study reports these points: In validation, the model predicted ophthalmopathy progression with 55% to 71% sensitivity and around 72% specificity; some 13 predicted patients were CT-confirmed with GO in a median of about 7.1 months. In cross-validation, the 13-signature model distinguished ophthalmopathy from stable hyperthyroidism with less than 90% sensitivity and about 81% specificity, while in the test set the corresponding values were about 79% and 69%. Sample size was not predetermined statistically, and investigators were not blinded to group allocation. Most expanded thyroid clonotypes with a frequency above 0.001 also appeared in blood, which suggests that blood repertoires may reflect the immune response in the thyroid.

For repertoire sequencing, the TCR beta CDR3 regions were amplified from RNA transcripts. HTBI primers and the Qiagen OneStep RT-PCR kit were used in a first-round RT-PCR, which was followed by a second-round multiplex PCR, size selection and purification. Sequencing of the libraries was carried out on an Illumina HiSeq2000 in paired-end mode with 100 bp reads. Per the source publication's procedure: SOAPnuke was used to process the reads, throwing out any read that had adapters, had uncalled bases, had a mean Phred below 15, or lacked an exact constant-primer or identifier match. COPE v1.2.5 was used to merge the high-quality paired reads. Clonotypes were defined as unique nucleotide sequences and were aligned to IMGT TRB V, D and J references using MiTCR v1.1. The analysis was limited to V-J combinations with a frequency above 0.0001, which together covered 99.2% of repertoires. For each V-J combination, a TCR clonal expansion and chaos score was defined as the ratio of F50 clonal expansion to chaos observed in the TCRdist matrix. Welch's t-statistics and random forest were used to narrow the features down to about twelve V-J combinations, which were then fed into a naive Bayes classifier. Thyroid-blood repertoire similarity was quantified with the Morisita-Horn index. TCRdb ran its own pipeline on the public reads, namely fastp trimming at Q25 and MiXCR clone calling, and kept in-frame beta chains. Duplicate CDR3 protein sequences are folded into a single record with the most common DNA and genes. These V and J calls derive from TCRdb rather than the authors' analysis. The sample profile shows hundreds of thousands of distinct CDR3 sequences; roughly two fifths of them were found once. The leading ten clones occupy over 2.5% of the sample.

Ophthalmopathy patients were characterized by moderately to severely active disease, a Clinical Activity Score of at least 3, a NOSPECS grade of at least 4, and a disease duration under 3 months. Anyone with other autoimmune diseases, uncontrolled infections, pregnancy or lactation was excluded from the study. Clinical symptoms, serum thyroxine, TRAb, thyroid ultrasound and orbital computed tomography were used for diagnosis. PBMCs were isolated from approximately 10 ml of fresh peripheral blood by Ficoll-Paque density gradient centrifugation. Total RNA was extracted using Trizol reagent, and RNA quality was checked on an Agilent 2100 Bioanalyzer. Trimming takes 0 bases off V and 0 bases off J; junction bases not matched to a gene: 4. Taken from the germline V gene, the CDR1 and CDR2 loops are MNHEY and SVGEGT. Reading from cysteine to phenylalanine, the CDR3 counts 17 amino acids. CDR3 DNA only is kept here, 51 bases in frame from base 1.

This clonotype has just a few counts. The antigen it recognizes is unknown. No qualities accompany the bases; no much larger clone lies one base away. The source is an adult man with Graves' ophthalmopathy. The sequence links TRBV6-2 or TRBV6-3 to TRBJ1-4; a stretch of 7 junction bases matches TRBD1. The sample taken for sequencing was peripheral blood. The nucleotides are TGTGCCAGCAGTTACTCCGACAGGGACGCAACTAATGAAAAACTGTTTTTT. This encodes CASSYSDRDATNEKLFF.